The 17 T cell receptor beta chains below come from one sample, sequenced in a study of CD8 T cells in ankylosing spondylitis. TCRdb called the 5' RACE reads again in MiXCR, with one record for every CDR3 protein. The table includes some 250,000 distinct CDR3 sequences, around 25% detected once. Sequencing was carried out using blood, either unsorted or a sorted T cell fraction (not recorded which). The origin of the receptors is a male donor with ankylosing spondylitis or in good health (not recorded which).

The chain carries TRBV14 and TRBJ1-2, with TRBD1 matching 7 bases. CDR3 length: 14 residues. Germline V gene data show CDR1 as SGHDN and CDR2 as FVKESK. Trimming removed 4 bases from V and 4 bases from J; junction bases left unmatched: 6. In DNA, the CDR3 is TGTGCCAGCAGCCCGGGACAGAACCTCTATGGCTACACCTTC. Residues: CASSPGQNLYGYTF.

This clonotype was observed at least ten times. The chain combines TRBV5-1 with TRBJ1-2, with D uncertain. V dropped 1 base and J dropped 0 bases, with 4 bases sitting between them. CDR1 is SGHRS and CDR2 is YFSETQ in the germline V gene. The length of the CDR3 is 13 residues. The DNA of the CDR3 is TGCGCCAGCAGCTTGTCGGCTAACTATGGCTACACCTTC. This translates into CASSLSANYGYTF.

This clonotype was observed a handful of times. The CDR3 loop is CASSLASGGEQYF. In DNA, the CDR3 is TGTGCCAGCAGTTTAGCCTCGGGGGGGGAGCAGTACTTC. The genes are TRBV12-3 or TRBV12-4 and TRBJ2-7; TRBD2 aligns across 8 bases. V dropped 0 bases and J dropped 7; count of bases not matched to a gene: 2. The CDR3 spans 13 residues.

About this clonotype itself: Just one base apart from a much larger clone, this may be a read error. The chain has TRBV20-1 and TRBJ2-7; no firm D call. V dropped 3 bases and J dropped 3 bases, with 6 bases sitting between them. The CDR3 is 11 residues long. CDR1 and CDR2 from the germline V gene are DFQATT and SNEGSKA (reference sequence). CDR3 residues: CSASYDYEQYF. In nucleotides, the CDR3 is TGCAGTGCTAGTTACGACTACGAGCAGTACTTC.

This clonotype has ten or more counts. CDR3 nucleotide sequence: TGTGCCAGCAGCCAAGCCGGGAGAACTAACTATGGCTACACCTTC. It yields the protein CASSQAGRTNYGYTF. The chain couples TRBV3-1 to TRBJ1-2; D remains ambiguous. V was pared by 1 base and J by 0 bases, with 9 bases between. The V gene's germline CDR1 is LGHDT and CDR2 YNNKEL (reference sequence). The CDR3 loop spans 15 amino acids. Full variable domain (rest looked up from reference TRBV3-1 and TRBJ1-2): DTAVSQTPKYLVTQMGNDKSIKCEQNLGHDTMYWYKQDSKKFLKIMFSYNNKELIINETVPNRFSPKSPDKAHLNLHINSLELGDSAVYFCASSQAGRTNYGYTFGSGTRLTVV.

The J gene is TRBJ1-3, the V gene TRBV7-8, with TRBD1 matching 8 bases. Germline loops: CDR1 SGHVS, CDR2 FQNEAQ. V was pared by 5 bases and J by 0 bases, with 3 bases of the junction left unmatched. The CDR3 loop spans 15 amino acids. CDR3 amino acids: CASSRTGTSGNTIYF. CDR3 nucleotides: TGTGCCAGCAGCCGGACAGGGACCTCTGGAAACACCATATATTTT.

This chain joins TRBV12-3 or TRBV12-4 and TRBJ2-3; the match to TRBD2 covers 8 bases. The CDR3 totals 15 residues. Trimming at V came to 6 bases and at J to 4 bases, leaving 9 bases not matched to a gene. This CDR3 reads CASRYLGGASDTQYF. As DNA, the CDR3 is TGTGCCAGCAGATACCTCGGGGGGGCATCAGATACGCAGTATTTT.

There are many counts of this clonotype. The chain couples TRBV10-3 to TRBJ1-2; D is unresolved. Germline V gene data show CDR1 as ENHRY and CDR2 as SYGVKD. CDR3 length: 12 amino acids. Trimming cost V 10 bases and J 8 bases, with 17 bases left between them. Here the CDR3 DNA reads TGTGCCACCGGCCTTGGGTTTATCGGCTACACCTTC. It translates to CATGLGFIGYTF.

In this sample, this clonotype turned up many times. The CDR3 loop reads CASSLFGASGDTQYF. CDR3 nucleotides: TGTGCCAGCAGCTTATTCGGGGCTAGCGGGGACACGCAGTATTTT. This sequence joins TRBV7-2 and TRBJ2-3, with 9 bases matching TRBD2. Unmatched junction bases numbered 9, after V lost 2 bases and J lost 9 bases. Germline loops: CDR1 SGHTA, CDR2 FQGNSA. The CDR3 runs 15 residues.

This clonotype was observed a few times. This rearrangement joins TRBV20-1 to TRBJ2-3, with 8 nucleotides matching TRBD1. V trimming: 3 bases; J trimming: 2 bases; junction bases outside the gene matches: 7. The CDR3 runs 15 residues. The germline CDR1 and CDR2 sequences are DFQATT and SNEGSKA (reference sequence). CDR3 nucleotide sequence: TGCAGTGCTAGCCCGACAGGGGACACCACAGATACGCAGTATTTT. It encodes CSASPTGDTTDTQYF.

The J gene is TRBJ2-2, the V gene TRBV7-3, with unresolved D. Deletions cut 4 bases from V and 7 bases from J, with 7 bases between. Germline loops: CDR1 SGHTA, CDR2 FQGTGA. This CDR3 region has 12 residues. The CDR3 DNA reads as TGTGCCAGCAGCTCAGTATACGGGGAGCTGTTTTTT. Protein: CASSSVYGELFF.

V usage is TRBV6-1 and J usage is TRBJ1-6; D gene uncertain. The CDR3 covers 13 residues. V was clipped by 1 base and J by 8 bases, with 6 bases between them. Germline assignment: CDR1 MNHNS and CDR2 SASEGT. The CDR3 sequence: CASSEVFDSPLHF. The CDR3 DNA sequence: TGTGCCAGCAGTGAAGTCTTTGATTCACCCCTCCACTTT.

Many counts were recorded for this clonotype. The V gene is TRBV12-3 or TRBV12-4, the J gene TRBJ2-6; 12 positions agree with TRBD2. Losses at the gene ends were 6 bases for V and 0 bases for J; bases not matched to a gene: 3. CDR3 length: 17 residues. The CDR3 coding sequence is TGTGCCAGCAGGCTAGCGGGGGGGAGCTCTGGGGCCAACGTCCTGACTTTC. Encoded protein: CASRLAGGSSGANVLTF.

The V gene is TRBV7-8, the J gene TRBJ2-5, with D possibly TRBD2 on 5 matching bases. V was shortened by 1 base and J by 5 bases, with 11 bases between the two germline ends. This CDR3 spans 14 amino acids. Germline V gives CDR1 SGHVS, CDR2 FQNEAQ. The CDR3 region has the DNA TGTGCCAGCAGCTTAGGGACCCCGGGGGAGACCCAGTACTTC. Protein: CASSLGTPGETQYF. The full variable domain, completed using reference TRBV7-8 and TRBJ2-5, is GAGVSQSPRYKVAKRGQDVALRCDPISGHVSLFWYQQALGQGPEFLTYFQNEAQLDKSGLPSDRFFAERPEGSVSTLKIQRTQQEDSAVYLCASSLGTPGETQYFGPGTRLLVL.

The V and J genes are TRBV5-6 and TRBJ1-2; the D gene is possibly TRBD1 (5 bases). Germline CDR1 SGHDT, CDR2 YYEEEE. The CDR3 runs 14 residues. The ends were cut back, 4 bases at V and 6 bases at J, with 16 bases in the middle. The chain's CDR3 is CASSPSRDDDGYTF. The CDR3 coding sequence is TGTGCCAGCAGCCCTAGCCGGGACGACGATGGCTACACCTTC.

Many counts were recorded for this clonotype. This chain's CDR3 is CASSYGRGTEAFF. The CDR3, as DNA: TGTGCCAGCAGTTACGGTAGGGGCACTGAAGCTTTCTTT. The gene calls are TRBV6-6 and TRBJ1-1; D perhaps matches TRBD1 (5 bases). V shed 2 bases and J shed 4 bases, with 8 bases lying between them. CDR1 is MNHNY, CDR2 SVGAGI, per germline (reference sequence). There are 13 residues in the CDR3.

This clonotype turned up a few times. The V and J genes are TRBV20-1 and TRBJ2-5; D may be TRBD2 (5 bases). Germline CDR1 and CDR2: DFQATT and SNEGSKA (reference sequence). The CDR3 spans 14 residues. V was cut by 6 bases and J by 5 bases, with 19 bases left in between. The DNA of the CDR3 is TGCAGTGCAAGACCGGGAATCCGAGCGGAGACCCAGTACTTC. It yields the protein CSARPGIRAETQYF.